This TCR beta chain was sequenced in a study of blood T cells in healthy people across ages. As for the study in general: In model experiments, template switching was able to capture about one barcoded beta molecule for every two T cells that were present.

Study observations and caveats: Unsorted PBMCs blocked a conclusive comparison of naive and antigen-experienced cells.

This clonotype was observed a handful of times. Its antigen remains unknown. One junction end does not reproduce the germline sequence, and a read error may be involved. The CDR3 covers 12 residues. Germline CDR1 is SEHNR and CDR2 is FQNEAQ (reference sequence). In terms of origin and age, donors were healthy Caucasian individuals from Russia aged 6 to 90. Next came a second PCR, run for about 6 to 11 cycles, which used a sample-barcoded 5' primer along with a J-beta primer mix. All samples gave at least 2.5 million CDR3-containing paired-end reads. TCRdb re-called the 5' RACE reads through MiXCR, storing one row per CDR3 protein. The sample has some 700,000 distinct CDR3 sequences, about 20% seen once.

The V gene is TRBV7-9, the J gene TRBJ1-1; D may be TRBD1 (5 bases). Sequenced input: blood. The sequence was collected from a man between 65 and 85 years old in good health. The CDR3: CASSFDRGYVTF. CDR3 sequence (DNA): TGTGCCAGCAGCTTTGACCGGGGGTACGTAACCTTT. Full variable domain (missing parts from reference TRBV7-9 and TRBJ1-1): DTGVSQNPRHKITKRGQNVTFRCDPISEHNRLYWYRQTLGQGPEFLTYFQNEAQLEKSRLLSDRFSAERPKGSFSTLEIQRTEQGDSAMYLCASSFDRGYVTFGQGTRLTVV.